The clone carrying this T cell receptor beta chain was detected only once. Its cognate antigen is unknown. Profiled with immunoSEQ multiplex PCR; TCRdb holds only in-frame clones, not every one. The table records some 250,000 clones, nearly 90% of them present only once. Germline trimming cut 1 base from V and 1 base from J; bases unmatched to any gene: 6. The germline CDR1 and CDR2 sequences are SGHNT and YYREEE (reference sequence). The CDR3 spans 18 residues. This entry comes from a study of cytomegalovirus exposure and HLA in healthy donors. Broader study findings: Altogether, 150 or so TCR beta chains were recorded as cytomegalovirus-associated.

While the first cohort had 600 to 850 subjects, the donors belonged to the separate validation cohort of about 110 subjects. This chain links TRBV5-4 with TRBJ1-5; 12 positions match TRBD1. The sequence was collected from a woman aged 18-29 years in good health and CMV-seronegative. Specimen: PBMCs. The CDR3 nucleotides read TGTGCCAGCAGCTTGATGTCGGGACAGGGGGCCAGCAATCAGCCCCAGCATTTT. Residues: CASSLMSGQGASNQPQHF.